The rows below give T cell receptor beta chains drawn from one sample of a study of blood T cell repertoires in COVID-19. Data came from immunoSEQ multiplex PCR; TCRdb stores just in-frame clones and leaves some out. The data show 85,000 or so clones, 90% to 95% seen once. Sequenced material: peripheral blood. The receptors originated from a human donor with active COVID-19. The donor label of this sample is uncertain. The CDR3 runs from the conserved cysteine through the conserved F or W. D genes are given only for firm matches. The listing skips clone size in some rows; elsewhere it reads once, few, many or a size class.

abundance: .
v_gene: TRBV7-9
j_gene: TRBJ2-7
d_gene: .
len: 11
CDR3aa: CASSQTVGQYF
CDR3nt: TGTGCCAGCAGCCAAACGGTCGGGCAGTACTTC

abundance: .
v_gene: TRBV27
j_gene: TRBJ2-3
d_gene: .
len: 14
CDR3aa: CASWTVPSTDTQYF
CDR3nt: TGTGCCAGTTGGACAGTTCCAAGCACAGATACGCAGTATTTT

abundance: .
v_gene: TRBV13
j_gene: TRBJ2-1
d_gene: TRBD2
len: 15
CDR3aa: CASSLLATSPNEQFF
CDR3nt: TGTGCCAGCAGCTTATTAGCGACTAGCCCGAATGAGCAGTTCTTC

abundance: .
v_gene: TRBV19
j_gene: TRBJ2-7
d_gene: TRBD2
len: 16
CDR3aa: CASRRTGGSTTDEQYF
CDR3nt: TGTGCCAGCCGACGGACGGGGGGGTCCACTACGGACGAGCAGTACTTC

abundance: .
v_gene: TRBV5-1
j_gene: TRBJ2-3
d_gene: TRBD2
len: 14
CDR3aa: CASSSAGGSDTQYF
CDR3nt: TGCGCCAGCAGCTCCGCGGGAGGCTCAGATACGCAGTATTTT

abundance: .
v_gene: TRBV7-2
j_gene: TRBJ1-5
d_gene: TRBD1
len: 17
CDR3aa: CASSFSPGQDINQPQHF
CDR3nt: TGTGCCAGCAGCTTCTCTCCGGGACAGGATATCAATCAGCCCCAGCATTTT

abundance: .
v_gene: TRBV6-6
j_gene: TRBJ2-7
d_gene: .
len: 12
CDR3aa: CASGLNKVEQYF
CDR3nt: TGTGCCAGCGGGCTTAACAAGGTTGAGCAGTACTTC

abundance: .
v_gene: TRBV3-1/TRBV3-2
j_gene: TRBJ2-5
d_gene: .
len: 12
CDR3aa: CASSYREETQYF
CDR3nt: TGTGCCAGCAGCTACAGGGAAGAGACCCAGTACTTC

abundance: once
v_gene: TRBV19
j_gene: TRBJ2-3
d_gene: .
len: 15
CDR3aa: CASSEAARSTDTQYF
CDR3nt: TGTGCCAGTAGTGAGGCAGCCCGTAGCACAGATACGCAGTATTTT

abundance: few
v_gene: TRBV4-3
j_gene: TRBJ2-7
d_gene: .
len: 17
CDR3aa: CASSQVTSGEGTYEQYF
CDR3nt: TGCGCCAGCAGCCAAGTTACATCAGGTGAAGGTACCTACGAGCAGTACTTC

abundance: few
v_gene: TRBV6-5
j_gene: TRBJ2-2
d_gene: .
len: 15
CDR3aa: CASSRLGGEFGELFF
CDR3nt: TGTGCCAGCAGTAGACTGGGGGGAGAGTTTGGGGAGCTGTTTTTT

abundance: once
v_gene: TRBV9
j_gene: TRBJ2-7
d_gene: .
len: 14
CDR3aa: CASSVDQGPYEQYF
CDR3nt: TGTGCCAGCAGCGTAGATCAGGGTCCGTACGAGCAGTACTTC